The 28 T cell receptor beta chains presented below share a single source sample, sequenced in a study of shared clonotypes between healthy human individuals. CD45RO negativity and positive selection for CCR7 defined naive CD8 cells, a population that excluded terminally differentiated effector memory CD45RA+ cells. This table comes from immunoSEQ multiplex PCR, and its TCRdb copy is limited to in-frame clones, with some not included. The sample holds roughly 2.1 million clones, about 92% seen once. The material sequenced was naive CD8+ T cells from PBMCs. Receptors originate from a man aged 18 to 30 in good health. Some clones in this sample may be carry-over from other donors' samples.

The chain recombines TRBV4-1 with TRBJ2-5; D is undetermined. Trimming took off 0 bases at V and 5 bases at J, with 13 bases between the two ends. CDR1 is MGHRA, CDR2 YSYEKL, per germline. CDR3 length: 15 amino acids. Written as DNA, the CDR3 is TGCGCCAGCAGCCAAGATTCGCGCAGGACGGAGACCCAGTACTTC. This sequence encodes CASSQDSRRTETQYF.

The genes are TRBV7-8 and TRBJ1-1, with 7 bases that match TRBD1. This CDR3 spans 14 amino acids. Germline CDR1 is SGHVS and CDR2 is FQNEAQ. After removal of 5 bases from V and 4 bases from J, the junction contained 7 bases not matched to a gene. CDR3 loop: CASSAWTGPTEAFF. The CDR3 DNA reads TGTGCCAGCAGCGCGTGGACAGGACCCACTGAAGCTTTCTTT. Using reference TRBV7-8 and TRBJ1-1 for the parts outside the CDR3, the full variable domain is GAGVSQSPRYKVAKRGQDVALRCDPISGHVSLFWYQQALGQGPEFLTYFQNEAQLDKSGLPSDRFFAERPEGSVSTLKIQRTQQEDSAVYLCASSAWTGPTEAFFGQGTRLTVV.

V usage is TRBV28 and J usage is TRBJ1-3, with no clear D. With 3 bases removed from V and 4 bases from J, the gap between germline ends came to 10 bases. In germline, CDR1 is MDHEN, CDR2 SYDVKM. This CDR3 contains 14 residues. This CDR3 is CASSFEFPGNTIYF. Here the CDR3 DNA reads TGTGCCAGCAGTTTCGAGTTCCCAGGAAACACCATATATTTT. Together with reference TRBV28 and TRBJ1-3, the CDR3 gives the full variable domain: DVKVTQSSRYLVKRTGEKVFLECVQDMDHENMFWYRQDPGLGLRLIYFSYDVKMKEKGDIPEGYSVSREKKERFSLILESASTNQTSMYLCASSFEFPGNTIYFGEGSWLTVV.

The V call is TRBV4-2, the J call TRBJ2-7; 16 bases fit TRBD2. Germline V gives CDR1 LGHNA, CDR2 YNFKEQ. Trimming took 2 bases from V and 0 from J; bases not matched to a gene: 13. There are 21 residues in the CDR3. CDR3 sequence reads: CASSQRVPGTSGRESSYEQYF. DNA of the CDR3: TGTGCCAGCAGCCAACGAGTGCCCGGGACTAGCGGGAGGGAGAGCTCCTACGAGCAGTACTTC.

This sequence joins TRBV7-9 and TRBJ2-1; tentative D call: TRBD2 (6 bases). Germline V lookup: CDR1 SEHNR, CDR2 FQNEAQ (reference sequence). Trimming removed 5 bases from V and 0 bases from J, with 14 bases in between. The CDR3 is made up of 16 amino acids. The CDR3 region has the DNA TGTGCCAGCAGCGCGGGACCCATTAGCTCCTACAATGAGCAGTTCTTC. Protein: CASSAGPISSYNEQFF.

V is TRBV16 and J is TRBJ1-5, with D unresolved. The CDR3 is 12 residues long. Trimming cost V 3 bases and J 5 bases, with 5 bases left between them. The V gene's germline CDR1 is KGHSY and CDR2 FQNENV. The CDR3 loop reads CASSHGDQPQHF. Written as DNA, the CDR3 is TGTGCCAGCAGCCACGGGGATCAGCCCCAGCATTTT.

This rearrangement joins TRBV5-4 to TRBJ1-1, with 8 bases identical to TRBD1. Germline V lookup: CDR1 SGHNT, CDR2 YYREEE (reference sequence). The J segment lost 4 bases and the V segment lost 4 bases, leaving 6 bases of the junction unmatched. CDR3 size: 14 residues. The CDR3: CASSRDRMGTEAFF. CDR3 nucleotides: TGTGCCAGCAGCCGGGACAGGATGGGCACTGAAGCTTTCTTT.

This chain joins TRBV27 and TRBJ2-1, with 10 bases fitting TRBD2. CDR1 and CDR2 from the germline V gene are MNHEY and SMNVEV (reference sequence). The CDR3 extends over 19 amino acids. V lost 2 bases to trimming and J lost 6 bases; unmatched junction nucleotides: 16. CDR3 bases: TGTGCCAGCAGTTTAGGAGGGGGCGCGGGACTAGCGTTACGCAATGAGCAGTTCTTC. Amino acids: CASSLGGGAGLALRNEQFF.

V and J are TRBV28 and TRBJ2-1, with a possible D match to TRBD2 (6 bases). The germline V gene has CDR1 MDHEN and CDR2 SYDVKM. The CDR3 runs 14 residues. V lost 5 bases to trimming and J lost 5 bases, with 13 bases between them. The DNA for the CDR3 is TGTGCCAGCAGTACGGGACTCGGTAACAATGAGCAGTTCTTC. Protein product: CASSTGLGNNEQFF. Full variable domain (outside the CDR3, taken from reference TRBV28 and TRBJ2-1): DVKVTQSSRYLVKRTGEKVFLECVQDMDHENMFWYRQDPGLGLRLIYFSYDVKMKEKGDIPEGYSVSREKKERFSLILESASTNQTSMYLCASSTGLGNNEQFFGPGTRLTVL.

This chain joins TRBV15 and TRBJ2-7; 8 nucleotides line up with TRBD1. Germline trimming cut 5 bases from V and 3 bases from J; bases unmatched to any gene: 6. This CDR3 is built from 14 residues. The V gene's germline CDR1 is LNHNV and CDR2 YYDKDF (reference sequence). The CDR3 DNA reads TGTGCCACCAGCCCCGGGACAGGCCACTACGAGCAGTACTTC. It is translated as CATSPGTGHYEQYF.

The V and J genes are TRBV7-9 and TRBJ1-1; TRBD1 agrees at 7 bases. Losses at the gene ends were 5 bases for V and 1 base for J; bases not matched to a gene: 13. In germline, CDR1 is SEHNR, CDR2 FQNEAQ (reference sequence). CDR3 size: 17 residues. The CDR3, as DNA: TGTGCCAGCAGCCCAATCCGGTCGGGACAGAAGAACACTGAAGCTTTCTTT. Its protein product is CASSPIRSGQKNTEAFF.

The CDR3 bases are TGTGCCAGCAGTGTGCCCGGGGCGCGTGTGGCCTACAATGAGCAGTTCTTC. Amino acid sequence: CASSVPGARVAYNEQFF. The chain carries TRBV28 and TRBJ2-1; D tentatively reads TRBD1 or TRBD2 (5 bases each). Germline loops: CDR1 MDHEN, CDR2 SYDVKM. This CDR3 spans 17 amino acids. Trimming removed 5 bases at V and 2 bases at J, with 19 bases between.

V and J are TRBV7-9 and TRBJ1-2; 7 positions match TRBD1. This CDR3 spans 16 amino acids. Germline V lookup: CDR1 SEHNR, CDR2 FQNEAQ (reference sequence). With V trimmed by 1 base and J by 4 bases, 9 bases remained unmatched. CDR3 DNA: TGTGCCAGCAGCTTAGATAGGGCAGGGGGAGCCTATGGCTACACCTTC. Its translation: CASSLDRAGGAYGYTF.

The count of this clone is one. The V call is TRBV27, the J call TRBJ1-1, with 11 nucleotides matching TRBD1. Per germline, CDR1 MNHEY and CDR2 SMNVEV (reference sequence). This CDR3 region has 15 residues. Losses at the gene ends were 6 bases for V and 5 bases for J; bases not matched to a gene: 8. The CDR3 loop is CASSLSDRGQTEAFF. The CDR3 DNA reads TGTGCCAGCAGCCTCTCGGACAGGGGGCAGACTGAAGCTTTCTTT.

This clone was seen only once. This chain joins TRBV11-2 and TRBJ2-2, with 8 positions matching TRBD1. This CDR3 has 18 residues. The ends lost 5 bases at V and 1 base at J; junction bases unmatched: 12. Looked up from germline, CDR1 is SGHAT and CDR2 is FQNNGV. Here the CDR3 reads CASSLQGAHGGNTGELFF. CDR3 DNA sequence: TGTGCCAGCAGCCTCCAGGGGGCGCACGGGGGGAACACCGGGGAGCTGTTTTTT.

This chain joins TRBV7-9 and TRBJ2-5; possible D gene TRBD1, 5 bases. Trimming stripped 1 base from V and 3 bases from J, with 9 bases between. Per germline, CDR1 SEHNR and CDR2 FQNEAQ (reference sequence). This CDR3 has 14 amino acids. The CDR3 sequence: CASSLDRQKETQYF. The DNA for the CDR3 is TGTGCCAGCAGCTTAGATCGACAGAAAGAGACCCAGTACTTC.

This clone was observed a handful of times. The rearrangement joins TRBV11-2 to TRBJ1-5; unclear D gene. V was cut by 1 base and J by 3 bases, with 4 bases left in between. The germline CDR1 and CDR2 sequences are SGHAT and FQNNGV. The CDR3 is 13 amino acids. The CDR3 loop reads CASSLGVNQPQHF. The CDR3 nucleotides are TGTGCCAGCAGCTTAGGGGTCAATCAGCCCCAGCATTTT.

The chain carries TRBV16 and TRBJ1-2; the D gene is possibly TRBD1 (5 bases). The germline gives CDR1 KGHSY, CDR2 FQNENV. The V end was cut by 7 bases, the J end by 0 bases, with 24 bases between. This CDR3 spans 18 amino acids. CDR3 DNA: TGTGCCAGCAACCCAAGACCGGGACCGGAGACCTCTAACTATGGCTACACCTTC. Translation: CASNPRPGPETSNYGYTF.

The rearrangement joins TRBV27 to TRBJ2-7; weak D call: TRBD2 (5 bases). The CDR3 loop spans 12 amino acids. From germline, CDR1 is MNHEY and CDR2 SMNVEV (reference sequence). Trimming shortened V by 8 bases and J by 5 bases, and 13 bases separated the two germline ends. The CDR3 nucleotides are TGTGCCAGCCTGTCGCTAGCCCACGAGCAGTACTTC. Translation gives CASLSLAHEQYF.

The gene calls are TRBV7-6 and TRBJ1-1, with TRBD1 matching over 8 bases. The CDR3 contains 18 residues. CDR1 is SGHVS and CDR2 is FNYEAQ in the germline V gene. The V and J ends lost 7 bases and 1 base, in that order; junction bases with no gene match: 17. The chain's CDR3 is CASTAFLFGQGTNTEAFF. As DNA, the CDR3 is TGTGCCAGCACCGCCTTCCTTTTCGGACAGGGAACGAACACTGAAGCTTTCTTT.

J is TRBJ2-1 and V is TRBV7-6; 7 bases line up with TRBD2. J gave up 1 base and V 5 bases, and 8 bases lay outside the gene matches. CDR1 and CDR2 (germline): SGHVS, FNYEAQ. The CDR3 totals 16 residues. Here the CDR3 DNA reads TGTGCCAGCAGCCTTAGGGGAGGGAGGTCCTACAATGAGCAGTTCTTC. Protein: CASSLRGGRSYNEQFF.

A single count supports this clone. The rearrangement links TRBV5-1 to TRBJ2-1; D is unresolved. The ends were cut back, 4 bases at V and 7 bases at J, with 6 bases in the middle. This CDR3 is 11 amino acids long. Germline V gene sequence: CDR1 SGHRS, CDR2 YFSETQ. Here the CDR3 reads CASSASNEQFF. In DNA form, the CDR3 reads TGCGCCAGCAGCGCTAGTAATGAGCAGTTCTTC.

In its sample, this clone was seen a few times. The chain recombines TRBV4-3 with TRBJ1-2, with 7 positions matching TRBD1. Germline loops: CDR1 LGHNA, CDR2 YSLEER. V shed 0 bases, J shed 4 bases, and the junction held 2 bases outside the gene matches. The CDR3 runs to 14 residues. CDR3 bases: TGCGCCAGCAGCCAAGATGGGACAGCCTATGGCTACACCTTC. This translates into CASSQDGTAYGYTF.

The V gene is TRBV27, the J gene TRBJ2-6; D possibly corresponds to TRBD1 (6 bases). Germline V CDR1 and CDR2: MNHEY, SMNVEV (reference sequence). The CDR3 runs to 16 residues. Trimming removed 5 bases at V and 4 bases at J, with 15 bases between. CDR3 sequence (DNA): TGTGCCAGCAGTGTACTAACAGGGTCCGGGGCCAACGTCCTGACTTTC. It yields the protein CASSVLTGSGANVLTF.

This clone was seen only once. The chain uses TRBV5-1 and TRBJ2-3, with a tentative D call TRBD2 (5 bases). The CDR3 has 16 residues. The germline CDR1 and CDR2 sequences are SGHRS and YFSETQ. Deletions cut 0 bases from V and 2 bases from J, with 13 bases between. The CDR3 protein is CASSLGGGGSTDTQYF. CDR3 coding DNA: TGCGCCAGCAGCTTGGGAGGAGGTGGCTCCACAGATACGCAGTATTTT.

On this clone: The sample contains more than one DNA sequence encoding this CDR3. The V and J genes are TRBV9 and TRBJ2-5; D is unresolved. Trimming removed 0 bases from V and 5 bases from J, with 8 bases in between. The CDR3 covers 13 residues. Germline V gives CDR1 SGDLS, CDR2 YYNGEE. CDR3 sequence: CASSVGSLETQYF. CDR3 DNA: TGTGCCAGCAGCGTAGGGAGTTTGGAGACCCAGTACTTC.

This chain connects TRBV6-6 to TRBJ1-1; D gene ambiguous. Between the trimmed V and J ends, which lost 0 bases and 7 bases, there was a span of 9 bases. Germline CDR1 reads MNHNY; CDR2 reads SVGAGI (reference sequence). CDR3 size: 13 residues. CDR3 region: CASSYSGFREAFF. CDR3 sequence (DNA): TGTGCCAGCAGTTACTCCGGGTTCCGTGAAGCTTTCTTT.

The CDR3 protein is CASSGGGRALEQYF. The CDR3 DNA reads TGTGCCAGCAGCGGCGGCGGGAGGGCCCTCGAGCAGTACTTC. This chain connects TRBV9 to TRBJ2-7, with 9 bases lining up with TRBD2. In germline, CDR1 is SGDLS, CDR2 YYNGEE. This CDR3 is built from 14 residues. Trimming took 3 bases from V and 6 from J; bases not matched to a gene: 7.